The present T cell receptor (beta chain) was sequenced within a study of post-analysis software for immune sequencing data. Study results and caveats: Elevated frequency relative to controls characterized 4 or 5 TRBV segments in patients, TRBV5-6, TRBV5-1 and TRBV20-1 among them. Compared against controls, patients with multiple sclerosis displayed significantly lower normalized Chao1 diversity.

Of note for this clonotype: Antigen specificity is unknown.

The CDR3 consists of 15 residues. Between the trimmed V and J ends, which lost 1 base and 3 bases, there was a span of 11 bases. Germline assignment: CDR1 SGHTA and CDR2 FQGNSA. Every TCR beta cDNA library bore unique molecular identifiers. TCRdb independently ran MiXCR on the PCR reads; one entry per CDR3 protein. The sample lists about 800,000 distinct CDR3 sequences, roughly 29% seen once, with more than 0.55% in the top ten. The chain is built from TRBV7-2 and TRBJ2-3; weak D call: TRBD1 (5 bases). The sequenced sample consisted of blood. The clonotype comes from a girl between 5 and 17 years old with multiple sclerosis. The DNA of the CDR3 is TGTGCCAGCAGCTTAGAGGGGTTTAGGACAGATACGCAGTATTTT. Amino acid sequence: CASSLEGFRTDTQYF. Full variable domain (missing parts from reference TRBV7-2 and TRBJ2-3): GAGVSQSPSNKVTEKGKDVELRCDPISGHTALYWYRQSLGQGLEFLIYFQGNSAPDKSGLPSDRFSAERTGGSVSTLTIQRTQQEDSAVYLCASSLEGFRTDTQYFGPGTRLTVL.